Listed below are T cell receptor beta chains from one sample, sequenced in a study of T cells after posttransplantation cyclophosphamide. TCRdb keeps only in-frame clones here, not all; method: immunoSEQ multiplex PCR. Of tens of thousands of clones listed, 95% to 99% are singletons. The sequencing input was naive CD4+ T cells sorted from PBMCs. The receptors shown here come from a man between 40 and 49 years old in good health, CMV-negative, and a related stem cell transplant donor. Each CDR3 is given with its conserved first and last residue. A D gene is named only where the DNA matches it firmly.

D gene: TRBD1; J gene: TRBJ2-5; V gene: TRBV27; CDR3 protein: CASRGQEGETQYF
D gene: NA; J gene: TRBJ1-1; V gene: TRBV7-2; CDR3 protein: CASSFGARAFF
D gene: TRBD1; J gene: TRBJ2-2; V gene: TRBV19; CDR3 protein: CASIPRQGFGGTGELFF
D gene: TRBD2; J gene: TRBJ2-1; V gene: TRBV7-8; CDR3 protein: CASSLGSVAGGPNEQFF
D gene: NA; J gene: TRBJ2-2; V gene: TRBV7-8; CDR3 protein: CASSFISGESGELFF
D gene: NA; J gene: TRBJ1-2; V gene: TRBV2; CDR3 protein: CASSESVGGYTF
D gene: NA; J gene: TRBJ2-5; V gene: TRBV29-1; CDR3 protein: CSVEAGVYETQYF
D gene: NA; J gene: TRBJ1-2; V gene: TRBV27; CDR3 protein: CASSPLNGGYTF
D gene: TRBD1; J gene: TRBJ2-1; V gene: TRBV5-1; CDR3 protein: CASSLDTRTGRNEQFF
D gene: NA; J gene: TRBJ1-5; V gene: TRBV19; CDR3 protein: CASSPGSNQPQHF
D gene: NA; J gene: TRBJ1-1; V gene: TRBV7-8; CDR3 protein: CASSLARVGTEAFF
D gene: TRBD2; J gene: TRBJ2-1; V gene: TRBV30; CDR3 protein: CAWSVWASGSGRMSNYNEQFF
D gene: TRBD1; J gene: NA; V gene: TRBV27; CDR3 protein: CASSFGGTGSYEQYF
D gene: TRBD1; J gene: TRBJ1-1; V gene: TRBV18; CDR3 protein: CASSGSGTGNTEAFF
D gene: NA; J gene: TRBJ2-2; V gene: TRBV5-4; CDR3 protein: CASSPNRATGELFF
D gene: TRBD1; J gene: TRBJ1-1; V gene: TRBV6-5; CDR3 protein: CASSRDRDKAFF
D gene: NA; J gene: TRBJ1-5; V gene: TRBV23-1; CDR3 protein: CASSQGFNRVQPQHF
D gene: NA; J gene: TRBJ1-1; V gene: TRBV28; CDR3 protein: CASSSLTGAETEAFF
D gene: TRBD2; J gene: TRBJ2-7; V gene: TRBV28; CDR3 protein: CASSSLGTRPYEQYF
D gene: TRBD2; J gene: NA; V gene: TRBV5-5; CDR3 protein: CASSLGAGADYEQYF
D gene: NA; J gene: TRBJ2-5; V gene: TRBV7-2; CDR3 protein: CASSLGGFQETQYF
D gene: TRBD1; J gene: TRBJ1-6; V gene: TRBV27; CDR3 protein: CASTPGTVYNSPLHF